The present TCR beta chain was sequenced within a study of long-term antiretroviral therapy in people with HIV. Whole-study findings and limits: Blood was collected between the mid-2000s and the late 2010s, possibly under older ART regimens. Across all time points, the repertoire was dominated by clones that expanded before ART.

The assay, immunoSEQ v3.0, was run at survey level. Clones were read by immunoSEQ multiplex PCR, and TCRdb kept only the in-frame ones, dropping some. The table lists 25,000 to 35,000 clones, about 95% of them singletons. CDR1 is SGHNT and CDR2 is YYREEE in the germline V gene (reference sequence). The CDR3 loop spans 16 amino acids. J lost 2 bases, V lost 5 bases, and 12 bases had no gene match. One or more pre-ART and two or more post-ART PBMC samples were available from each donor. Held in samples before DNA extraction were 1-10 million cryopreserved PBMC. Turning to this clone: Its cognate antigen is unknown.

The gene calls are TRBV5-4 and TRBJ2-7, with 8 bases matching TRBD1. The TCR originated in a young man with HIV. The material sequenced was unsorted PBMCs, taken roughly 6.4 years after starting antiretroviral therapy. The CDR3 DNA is TGTGCCAGCAGTCCAAGGTCGGGACAGGTCCCCTACGAGCAGTACTTC. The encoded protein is CASSPRSGQVPYEQYF.